Presented here are 15 T cell receptor beta chains from one specimen sequenced in a study of a mutant IDH1 vaccine in newly diagnosed glioma. Regarding time point: week 35, safety follow-up. A single vaccine dose contained 300 ug of mutant IDH1 20-mer peptide, and topical imiquimod was used with it. The assay was immunoSEQ multiplex PCR, and TCRdb's table has in-frame clones only and misses some. The table shows 30,000 to 40,000 clones, with just under 80% occurring only once. These TCRs are of unknown antigen specificity. The sample was PBMCs, taken from a glioma patient whose treatment included an IDH1 peptide vaccine. The receptors shown here come from a man between 35 and 55 years old with glioma. Some clones in this sample may be carry-over from other donors' samples.

This rearrangement joins TRBV19 to TRBJ1-1; D gene ambiguous. CDR1 LNHDA and CDR2 SQIVND come from the germline V gene (reference sequence). The CDR3 contains 14 residues. The ends were cut back, 3 bases at V and 0 bases at J, with 8 bases in the middle. The DNA for the CDR3 is TGTGCCAGTAGTATCGCTAACATGAACACTGAAGCTTTCTTT. It is translated as CASSIANMNTEAFF.

V is TRBV4-1 and J is TRBJ1-5; the D gene is possibly TRBD1 (5 bases). V was pared by 1 base and J by 7 bases, with 5 bases between. CDR3 length: 12 residues. Germline V gene data show CDR1 as MGHRA and CDR2 as YSYEKL. CDR3 sequence: CASSQGGQPQHF. The CDR3 coding sequence is TGCGCCAGCAGCCAAGGGGGGCAGCCCCAGCATTTT.

J is TRBJ2-7 and V is TRBV6-6; 9 nucleotides align to TRBD1. V dropped 2 bases and J dropped 0; count of bases not matched to a gene: 5. The CDR3 consists of 16 residues. Germline CDR1 reads MNHNY; CDR2 reads SVGAGI (reference sequence). The CDR3 DNA reads as TGTGCCAGCAGTTACGTGGGGACAGGGTTCTCCTACGAGCAGTACTTC. Protein product: CASSYVGTGFSYEQYF.

J is TRBJ2-1 and V is TRBV7-9, with unresolved D. The V end was cut by 3 bases, the J end by 15 bases, with 15 bases between. The CDR3 length is 12 residues. Germline lookup yields CDR1 SEHNR and CDR2 FQNEAQ (reference sequence). CDR3 loop: CASSFTVGLLFF. The CDR3 DNA is TGTGCCAGCAGCTTCACGGTGGGGTTACTGTTCTTC.

The chain links TRBV6-6 to TRBJ1-2, with D hard to call. Germline values: CDR1 MNHNY, CDR2 SVGAGI (reference sequence). This CDR3 region has 14 residues. The V and J ends lost 6 bases and 3 bases respectively, with 14 bases between them. The CDR3 bases are TGTGCCAGCAGGTCGACGGATAATGACTATGGCTACACCTTC. It yields the protein CASRSTDNDYGYTF.

The V gene is TRBV27, the J gene TRBJ2-1; 9 positions match TRBD1. The CDR3 has 13 amino acids. The junction had 10 bases not matched to a gene; V was cut back by 9 bases and J by 10 bases. Per germline, CDR1 MNHEY and CDR2 SMNVEV (reference sequence). The CDR3 here is CASSPGQGGEQFF. The CDR3 DNA follows: TGTGCCAGTTCCCCGGGACAGGGAGGGGAGCAGTTCTTC.

The chain combines TRBV14 with TRBJ2-3; possible D gene TRBD2, 6 bases. The CDR3 is made up of 18 amino acids. Trimming stripped 0 bases from V and 2 bases from J, with 18 bases between. Germline CDR1 and CDR2: SGHDN and FVKESK. The DNA for the CDR3 is TGTGCCAGCAGCCAAGAGACTAGTTTTAGGTACTCCACAGATACGCAGTATTTT. As protein: CASSQETSFRYSTDTQYF.

Only a few counts were recorded for this clone. The chain couples TRBV4-1 to TRBJ1-6; D not resolved. The germline CDR1 and CDR2 sequences are MGHRA and YSYEKL. The CDR3 consists of 16 residues. V was trimmed by 1 base and J by 4 bases, leaving 11 bases between them. The CDR3 protein is CASSQGYISYNSPLHF. DNA for the CDR3: TGCGCCAGCAGCCAAGGTTACATCTCTTATAATTCACCCCTCCACTTT.

The rearrangement links TRBV5-4 to TRBJ2-7; 8 bases match TRBD1. CDR3 size: 15 residues. V gave up 1 base and J gave up 5 bases; unmatched junction bases: 8. Germline V gene sequence: CDR1 SGHNT, CDR2 YYREEE (reference sequence). CDR3 in DNA: TGTGCCAGCAGCTTGCGGCAGGGGGCGTTCGACGAGCAGTACTTC. It translates to CASSLRQGAFDEQYF.

This chain joins TRBV5-1 and TRBJ2-5, with 7 bases lining up with TRBD2. With the DNA end fitting TRBJ2-7 better, the J assignment may be wrong. CDR1 is SGHRS and CDR2 is YFSETQ in the germline V gene. This CDR3 contains 17 residues. The CDR3 DNA reads TGCGCCAGCAGCTTGGCGGGGGAGGGGATACGTAGCTACGAGCAGTACTTC. Protein: CASSLAGEGIRSYEQYF.

This chain connects TRBV7-9 to TRBJ1-2; no firm D call. The CDR3 length is 15 residues. CDR1 is SEHNR and CDR2 is FQNEAQ in the germline V gene (reference sequence). Trimming took off 3 bases at V and 5 bases at J, with 16 bases between the two ends. Here the CDR3 DNA reads TGTGCCAGCAGCTTGCTTGGTACAGAATTATATGGCTACACCTTC. It yields the protein CASSLLGTELYGYTF.

The chain carries TRBV5-3 and TRBJ1-1, with D maybe TRBD1 (6 bases). TRBV5-3 is marked as an open reading frame, function uncertain. The CDR3 is 17 residues long. Between the trimmed V and J ends, which lost 0 bases and 0 bases, there was a span of 15 bases. The CDR3: CARSLGGYRVMNTEAFF. DNA for the CDR3: TGTGCCAGAAGCTTGGGAGGGTACAGGGTTATGAACACTGAAGCTTTCTTT.

The chain recombines TRBV4-1 with TRBJ1-3; TRBD1 might be the D (6 bases). Trimming removed 3 bases from V and 0 bases from J, with 15 bases in between. Germline CDR1 MGHRA, CDR2 YSYEKL. This CDR3 has 17 residues. The CDR3 coding sequence is TGCGCCAGCAGCCAGGCCGGGACACCCCTCTCTGGAAACACCATATATTTT. Its translation: CASSQAGTPLSGNTIYF.

The V and J genes are TRBV19 and TRBJ1-2, with a tentative D call TRBD1 (5 bases). CDR1 and CDR2 from the germline V gene are LNHDA and SQIVND (reference sequence). V lost 6 bases and J lost 4, with 21 bases in between. The CDR3 spans 16 residues. CDR3 nucleotide sequence: TGTGCCAGTAGAGGACCTTTCGCGGGGGGTGCCTATGGCTACACCTTC. Amino acids: CASRGPFAGGAYGYTF.

This chain links TRBV20-1 with TRBJ2-7; unclear D gene. Trimming shortened V by 3 bases and J by 3 bases, and 6 bases separated the two germline ends. Per the germline V gene, CDR1 is DFQATT and CDR2 is SNEGSKA (reference sequence). The CDR3 runs 11 residues. CDR3 residues: CSASVDYEQYF. The CDR3 bases are TGCAGTGCTAGTGTCGACTACGAGCAGTACTTC.